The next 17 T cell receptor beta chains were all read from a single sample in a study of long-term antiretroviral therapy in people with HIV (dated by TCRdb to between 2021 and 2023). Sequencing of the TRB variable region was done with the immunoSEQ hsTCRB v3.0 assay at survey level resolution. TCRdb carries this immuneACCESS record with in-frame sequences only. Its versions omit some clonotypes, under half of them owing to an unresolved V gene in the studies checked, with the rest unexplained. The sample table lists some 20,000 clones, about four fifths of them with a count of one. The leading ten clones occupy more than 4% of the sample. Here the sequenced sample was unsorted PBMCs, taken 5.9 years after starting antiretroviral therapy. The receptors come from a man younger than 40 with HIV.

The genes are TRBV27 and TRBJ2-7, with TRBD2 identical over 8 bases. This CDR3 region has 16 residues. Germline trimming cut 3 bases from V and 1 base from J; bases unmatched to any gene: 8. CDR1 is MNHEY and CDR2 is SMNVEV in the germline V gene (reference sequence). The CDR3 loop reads CASSFISGGDSYEQYF. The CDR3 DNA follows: TGTGCCAGCAGTTTCATAAGCGGGGGAGATTCCTACGAGCAGTACTTC.

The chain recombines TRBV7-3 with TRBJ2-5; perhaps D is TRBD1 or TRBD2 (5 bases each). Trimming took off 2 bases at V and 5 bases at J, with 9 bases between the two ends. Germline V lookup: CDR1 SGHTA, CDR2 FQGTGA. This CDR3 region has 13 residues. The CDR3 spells CASSLGGWETQYF. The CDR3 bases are TGTGCCAGCAGCTTAGGGGGATGGGAGACCCAGTACTTC.

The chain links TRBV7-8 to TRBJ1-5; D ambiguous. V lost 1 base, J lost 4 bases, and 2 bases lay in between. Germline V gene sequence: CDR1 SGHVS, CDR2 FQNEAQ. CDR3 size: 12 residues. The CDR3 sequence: CASSLGNQPQHF. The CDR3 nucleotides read TGTGCCAGCAGCTTAGGGAATCAGCCCCAGCATTTT.

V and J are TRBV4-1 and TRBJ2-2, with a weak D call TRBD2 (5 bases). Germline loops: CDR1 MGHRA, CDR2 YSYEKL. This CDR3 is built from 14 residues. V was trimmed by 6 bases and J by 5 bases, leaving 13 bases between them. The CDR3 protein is CASRTGRGTGELFF. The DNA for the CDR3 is TGCGCCAGCAGGACCGGCCGAGGGACCGGGGAGCTGTTTTTT.

This chain's CDR3 is CASRLDRSSYNEQFF. The CDR3 nucleotides are TGTGCCAGTAGGCTCGACAGGAGCTCCTACAATGAGCAGTTCTTC. The chain uses TRBV19 and TRBJ2-1; D perhaps matches TRBD1 (6 bases). Per the germline V gene, CDR1 is LNHDA and CDR2 is SQIVND (reference sequence). The V gene lost 6 bases and the J gene lost 0 bases, with 12 bases spanning the gap. This CDR3 has 15 amino acids.

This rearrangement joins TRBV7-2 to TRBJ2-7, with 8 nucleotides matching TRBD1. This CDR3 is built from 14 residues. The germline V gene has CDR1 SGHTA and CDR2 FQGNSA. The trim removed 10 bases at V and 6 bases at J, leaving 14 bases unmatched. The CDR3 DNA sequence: TGTGCCACGGGACAGGTTACCCCTTGGGGCGAGCAGTACTTC. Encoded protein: CATGQVTPWGEQYF.

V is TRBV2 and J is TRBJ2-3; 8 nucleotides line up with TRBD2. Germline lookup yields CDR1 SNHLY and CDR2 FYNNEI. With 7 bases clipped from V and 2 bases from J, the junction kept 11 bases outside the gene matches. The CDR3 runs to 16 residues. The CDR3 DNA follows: TGTGCCAGCAAGAGGCGGCGGGGGGCCTACACAGATACGCAGTATTTT. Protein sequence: CASKRRRGAYTDTQYF. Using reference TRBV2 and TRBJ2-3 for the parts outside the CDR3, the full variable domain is EPEVTQTPSHQVTQMGQEVILRCVPISNHLYFYWYRQILGQKVEFLVSFYNNEISEKSEIFDDQFSVERPDGSNFTLKIRSTKLEDSAMYFCASKRRRGAYTDTQYFGPGTRLTVL.

CDR3 residues: CASSLDRRSGQFF. CDR3 DNA sequence: TGTGCCAGCAGCTTAGACCGGCGCAGCGGGCAGTTCTTC. This chain uses TRBV11-3 with TRBJ2-1; D may be TRBD2 (5 bases). The V end was cut by 0 bases, the J end by 12 bases, with 12 bases between. The germline gives CDR1 SGHNT, CDR2 YENEEA. The CDR3 runs to 13 residues.

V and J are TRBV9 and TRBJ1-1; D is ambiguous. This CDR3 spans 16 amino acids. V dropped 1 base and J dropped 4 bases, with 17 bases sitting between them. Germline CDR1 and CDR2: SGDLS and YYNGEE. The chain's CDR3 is CASSVMAPDMGTEAFF. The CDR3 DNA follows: TGTGCCAGCAGCGTAATGGCCCCGGATATGGGCACTGAAGCTTTCTTT.

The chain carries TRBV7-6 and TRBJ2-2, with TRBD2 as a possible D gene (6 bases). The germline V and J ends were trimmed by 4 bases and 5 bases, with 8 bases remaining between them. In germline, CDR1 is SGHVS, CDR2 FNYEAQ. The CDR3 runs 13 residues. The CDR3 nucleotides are TGTGCCAGCAGCTCGGCGGGGACCGGGGAGCTGTTTTTT. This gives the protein CASSSAGTGELFF.

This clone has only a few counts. Here the CDR3 reads CASSLRDSGYGYTF. DNA of the CDR3: TGTGCCAGCAGCCTCCGGGACTCCGGCTATGGCTACACCTTC. The chain links TRBV6-5 to TRBJ1-2; D possibly corresponds to TRBD1 (5 bases). In germline, CDR1 is MNHEY, CDR2 SVGAGI. The CDR3 runs 14 residues. Trimming took 6 bases from V and 4 from J, leaving 15 bases between them.

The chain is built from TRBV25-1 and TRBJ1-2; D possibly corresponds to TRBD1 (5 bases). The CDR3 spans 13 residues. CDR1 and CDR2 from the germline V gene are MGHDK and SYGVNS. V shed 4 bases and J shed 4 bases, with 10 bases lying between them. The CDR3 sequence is CASSAGTVYGYTF. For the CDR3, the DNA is TGTGCCAGCAGTGCTGGGACGGTCTATGGCTACACCTTC.

The CDR3 sequence is CASSPMDGNYGYTF. In nucleotides, the CDR3 is TGTGCCAGCAGCCCCATGGACGGGAACTATGGCTACACCTTC. This rearrangement joins TRBV9 to TRBJ1-2; D call uncertain. CDR3 length: 14 amino acids. The germline V gene encodes CDR1 SGDLS and CDR2 YYNGEE. V was shortened by 4 bases and J by 2 bases, with 12 bases between the two germline ends.

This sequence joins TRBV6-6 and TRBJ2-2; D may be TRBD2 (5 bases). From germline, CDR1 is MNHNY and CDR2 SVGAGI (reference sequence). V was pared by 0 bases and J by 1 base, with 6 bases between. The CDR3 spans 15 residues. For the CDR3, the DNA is TGTGCCAGCAGTTACTCCCGGGGGAACACCGGGGAGCTGTTTTTT. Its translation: CASSYSRGNTGELFF.

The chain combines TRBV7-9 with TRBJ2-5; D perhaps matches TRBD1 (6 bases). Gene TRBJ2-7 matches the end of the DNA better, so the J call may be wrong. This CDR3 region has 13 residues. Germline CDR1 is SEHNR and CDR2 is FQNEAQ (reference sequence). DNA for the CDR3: TGTGCCAGCAGCTTAGACAGGGATCGCGAGCAGTACTTC. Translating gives CASSLDRDREQYF.

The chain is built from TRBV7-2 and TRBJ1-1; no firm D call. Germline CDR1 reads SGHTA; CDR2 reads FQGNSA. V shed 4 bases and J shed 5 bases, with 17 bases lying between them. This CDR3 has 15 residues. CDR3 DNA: TGTGCCAGCAGCTCCCGGCCCGGCTCCCGGACTGAAGCTTTCTTT. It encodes CASSSRPGSRTEAFF.

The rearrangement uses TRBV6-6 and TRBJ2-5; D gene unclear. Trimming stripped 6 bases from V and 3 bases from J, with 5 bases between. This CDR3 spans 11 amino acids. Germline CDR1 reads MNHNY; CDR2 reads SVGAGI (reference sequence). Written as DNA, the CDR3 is TGTGCCAGCAGGAAGGAAGAGACCCAGTACTTC. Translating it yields CASRKEETQYF.